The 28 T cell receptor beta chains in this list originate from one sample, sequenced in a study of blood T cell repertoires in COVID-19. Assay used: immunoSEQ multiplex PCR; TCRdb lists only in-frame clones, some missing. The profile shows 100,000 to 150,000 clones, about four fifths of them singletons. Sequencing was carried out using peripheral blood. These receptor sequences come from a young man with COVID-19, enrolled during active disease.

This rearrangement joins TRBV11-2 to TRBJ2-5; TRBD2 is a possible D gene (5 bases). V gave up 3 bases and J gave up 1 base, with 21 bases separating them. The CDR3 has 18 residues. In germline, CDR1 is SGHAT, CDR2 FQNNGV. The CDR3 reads CASSFFFGLAGPQETQYF. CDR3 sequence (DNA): TGTGCCAGCAGCTTCTTTTTTGGTCTAGCAGGCCCCCAAGAGACCCAGTACTTC.

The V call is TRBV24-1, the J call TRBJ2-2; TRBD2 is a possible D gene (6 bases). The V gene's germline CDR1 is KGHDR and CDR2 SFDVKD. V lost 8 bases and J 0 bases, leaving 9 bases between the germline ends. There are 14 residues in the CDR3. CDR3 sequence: CATTGDSNTGELFF. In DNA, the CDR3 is TGTGCCACCACGGGGGACTCGAACACCGGGGAGCTGTTTTTT.

The CDR3: CAISPGTPSNQPQHF. CDR3 in DNA: TGTGCCATCAGTCCAGGGACACCTAGCAATCAGCCCCAGCATTTT. The chain is built from TRBV10-3 and TRBJ1-5, with D possibly matching TRBD1 (6 bases). V lost 5 bases and J lost 0, with 11 bases in between. Germline loops: CDR1 ENHRY, CDR2 SYGVKD. This CDR3 spans 15 amino acids.

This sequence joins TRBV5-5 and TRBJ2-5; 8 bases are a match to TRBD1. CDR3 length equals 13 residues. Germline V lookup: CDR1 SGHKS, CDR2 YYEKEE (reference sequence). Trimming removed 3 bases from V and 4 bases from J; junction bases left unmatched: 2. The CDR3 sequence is CASSWTGLETQYF. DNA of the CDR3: TGTGCCAGCAGCTGGACAGGGTTAGAGACCCAGTACTTC.

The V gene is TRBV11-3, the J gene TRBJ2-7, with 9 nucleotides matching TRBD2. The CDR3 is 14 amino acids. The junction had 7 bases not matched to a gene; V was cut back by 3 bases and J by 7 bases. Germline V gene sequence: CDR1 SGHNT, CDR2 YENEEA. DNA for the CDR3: TGTGCCAGCAGCTTGGCTAGCGGGATGGGTGAGCAGTACTTC. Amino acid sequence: CASSLASGMGEQYF.

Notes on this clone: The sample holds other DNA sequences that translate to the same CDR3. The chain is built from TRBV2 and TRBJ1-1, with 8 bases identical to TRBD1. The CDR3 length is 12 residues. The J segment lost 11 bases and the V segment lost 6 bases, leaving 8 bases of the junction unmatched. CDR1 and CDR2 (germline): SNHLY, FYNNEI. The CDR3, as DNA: TGTGCCAGCAGCCCCGACAGGGGCCGGGCTTTCTTT. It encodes CASSPDRGRAFF.

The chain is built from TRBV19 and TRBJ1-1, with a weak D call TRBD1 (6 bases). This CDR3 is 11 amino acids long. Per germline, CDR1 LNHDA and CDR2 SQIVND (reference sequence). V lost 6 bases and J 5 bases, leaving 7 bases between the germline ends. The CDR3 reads CASSRGTEAFF. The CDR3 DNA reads TGTGCCAGTAGCAGGGGAACTGAAGCTTTCTTT.

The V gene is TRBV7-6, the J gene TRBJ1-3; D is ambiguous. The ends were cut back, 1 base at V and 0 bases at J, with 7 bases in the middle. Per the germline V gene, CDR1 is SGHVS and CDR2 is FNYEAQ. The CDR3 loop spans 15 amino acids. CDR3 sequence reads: CASSLGEGSGNTIYF. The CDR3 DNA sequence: TGTGCCAGCAGCTTAGGTGAGGGCTCTGGAAACACCATATATTTT. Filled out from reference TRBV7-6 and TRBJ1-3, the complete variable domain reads GAGVSQSPRYKVTKRGQDVALRCDPISGHVSLYWYRQALGQGPEFLTYFNYEAQQDKSGLPNDRFSAERPEGSISTLTIQRTEQRDSAMYRCASSLGEGSGNTIYFGEGSWLTVV.

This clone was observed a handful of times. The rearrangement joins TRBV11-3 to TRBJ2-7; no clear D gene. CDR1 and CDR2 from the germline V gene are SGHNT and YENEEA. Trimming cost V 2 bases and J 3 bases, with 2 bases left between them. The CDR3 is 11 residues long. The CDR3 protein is CASSLYYEQYF. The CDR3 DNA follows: TGTGCCAGCAGCTTATACTACGAGCAGTACTTC.

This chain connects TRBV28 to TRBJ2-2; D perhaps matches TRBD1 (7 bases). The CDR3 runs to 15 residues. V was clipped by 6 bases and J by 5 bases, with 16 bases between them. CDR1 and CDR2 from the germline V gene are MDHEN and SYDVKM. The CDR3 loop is CASSWRGLRTGELFF. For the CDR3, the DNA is TGTGCCAGCAGCTGGAGGGGGCTTAGGACCGGGGAGCTGTTTTTT.

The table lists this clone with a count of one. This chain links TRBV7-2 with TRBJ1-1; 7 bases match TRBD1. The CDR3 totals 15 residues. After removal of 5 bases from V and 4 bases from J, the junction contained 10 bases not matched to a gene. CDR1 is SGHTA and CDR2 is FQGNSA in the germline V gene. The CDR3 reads CASSGRQGLGTEAFF. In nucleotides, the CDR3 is TGTGCCAGCAGCGGACGACAGGGTCTGGGCACTGAAGCTTTCTTT. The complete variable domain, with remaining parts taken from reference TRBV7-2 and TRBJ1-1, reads GAGVSQSPSNKVTEKGKDVELRCDPISGHTALYWYRQSLGQGLEFLIYFQGNSAPDKSGLPSDRFSAERTGGSVSTLTIQRTQQEDSAVYLCASSGRQGLGTEAFFGQGTRLTVV.

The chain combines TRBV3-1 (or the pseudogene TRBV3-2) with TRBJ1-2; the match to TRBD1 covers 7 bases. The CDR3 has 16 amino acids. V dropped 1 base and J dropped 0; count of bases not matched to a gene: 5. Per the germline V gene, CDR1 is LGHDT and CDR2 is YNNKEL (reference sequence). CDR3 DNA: TGTGCCAGCAGCCAAGGGGGGACAGATGCTAACTATGGCTACACCTTC. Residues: CASSQGGTDANYGYTF.

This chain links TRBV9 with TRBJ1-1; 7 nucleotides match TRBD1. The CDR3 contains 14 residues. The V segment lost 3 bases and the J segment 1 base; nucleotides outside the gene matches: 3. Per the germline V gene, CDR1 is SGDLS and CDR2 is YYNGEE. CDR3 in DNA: TGTGCCAGCAGCGGACAGGGAAAGAACACTGAAGCTTTCTTT. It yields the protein CASSGQGKNTEAFF.

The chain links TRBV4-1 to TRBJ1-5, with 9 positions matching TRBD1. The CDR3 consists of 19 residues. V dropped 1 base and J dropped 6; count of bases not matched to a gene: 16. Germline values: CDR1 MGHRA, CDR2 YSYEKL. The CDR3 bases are TGCGCCAGCAGCCAAGGGCCGGGACAGGGATTTAACTTGACTCAGCCCCAGCATTTT. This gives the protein CASSQGPGQGFNLTQPQHF.

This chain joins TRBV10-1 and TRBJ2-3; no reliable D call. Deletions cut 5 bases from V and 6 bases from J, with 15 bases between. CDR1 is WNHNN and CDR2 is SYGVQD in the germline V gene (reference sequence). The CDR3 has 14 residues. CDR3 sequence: CASSTQALADTQYF. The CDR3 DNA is TGCGCCAGCAGTACCCAGGCTCTCGCGGATACGCAGTATTTT.

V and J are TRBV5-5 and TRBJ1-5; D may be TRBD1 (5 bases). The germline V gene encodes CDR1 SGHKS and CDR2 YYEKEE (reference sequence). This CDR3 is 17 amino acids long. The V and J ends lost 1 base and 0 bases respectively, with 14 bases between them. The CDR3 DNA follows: TGTGCCAGCAGCTTGCGACCCGACAGTTATAGCAATCAGCCCCAGCATTTT. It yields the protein CASSLRPDSYSNQPQHF.

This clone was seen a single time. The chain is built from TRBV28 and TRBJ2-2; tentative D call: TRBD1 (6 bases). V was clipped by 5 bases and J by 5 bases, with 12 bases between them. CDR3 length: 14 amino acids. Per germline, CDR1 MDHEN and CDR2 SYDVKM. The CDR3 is CASSRYRETGELFF. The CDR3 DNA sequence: TGTGCCAGCAGTCGCTACAGGGAAACCGGGGAGCTGTTTTTT.

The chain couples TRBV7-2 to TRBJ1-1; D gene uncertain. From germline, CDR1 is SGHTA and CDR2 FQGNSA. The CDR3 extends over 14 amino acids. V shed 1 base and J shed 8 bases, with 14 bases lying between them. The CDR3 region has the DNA TGTGCCAGCAGCTTAGGTTCTTGGGCCGTAGAAGCTTTCTTT. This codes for CASSLGSWAVEAFF.

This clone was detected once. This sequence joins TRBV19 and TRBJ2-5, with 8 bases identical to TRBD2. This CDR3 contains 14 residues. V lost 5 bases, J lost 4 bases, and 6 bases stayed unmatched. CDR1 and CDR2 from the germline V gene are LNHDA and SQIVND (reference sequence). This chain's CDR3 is CASSPRGGPETQYF. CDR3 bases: TGTGCCAGTAGTCCCCGGGGGGGGCCAGAGACCCAGTACTTC.

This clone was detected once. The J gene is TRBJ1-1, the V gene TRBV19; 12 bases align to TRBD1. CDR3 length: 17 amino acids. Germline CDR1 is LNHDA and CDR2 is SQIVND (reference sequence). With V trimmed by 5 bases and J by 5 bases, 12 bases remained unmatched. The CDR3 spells CASSPSGTGGWKTEAFF. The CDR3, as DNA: TGTGCCAGTAGTCCGTCGGGGACAGGGGGCTGGAAAACTGAAGCTTTCTTT.

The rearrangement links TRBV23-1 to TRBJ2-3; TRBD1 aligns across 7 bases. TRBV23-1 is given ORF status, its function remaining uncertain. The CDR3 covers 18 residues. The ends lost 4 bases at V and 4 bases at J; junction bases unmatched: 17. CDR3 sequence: CASSPKWRGGEMADTQYF. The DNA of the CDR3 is TGCGCCAGCAGTCCCAAATGGAGAGGGGGCGAGATGGCAGATACGCAGTATTTT.

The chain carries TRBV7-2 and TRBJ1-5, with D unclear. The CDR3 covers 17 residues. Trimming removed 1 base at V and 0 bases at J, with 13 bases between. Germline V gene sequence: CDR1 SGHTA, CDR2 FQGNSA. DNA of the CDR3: TGTGCCAGCAGCTTAGTGTCGGCGGCCTATAGCAATCAGCCCCAGCATTTT. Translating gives CASSLVSAAYSNQPQHF.

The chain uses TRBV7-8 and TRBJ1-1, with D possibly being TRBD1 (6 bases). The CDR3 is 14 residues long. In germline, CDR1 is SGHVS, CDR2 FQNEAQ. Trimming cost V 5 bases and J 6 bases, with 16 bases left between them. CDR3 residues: CASSRTDGDAEAFF. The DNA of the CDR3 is TGTGCCAGCAGCCGGACAGACGGAGACGCTGAAGCTTTCTTT.

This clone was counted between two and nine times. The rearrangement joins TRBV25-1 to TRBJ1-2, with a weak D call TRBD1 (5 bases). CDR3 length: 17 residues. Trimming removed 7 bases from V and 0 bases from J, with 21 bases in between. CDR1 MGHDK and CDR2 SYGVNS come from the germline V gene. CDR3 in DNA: TGTGCCAGCAACTCCCCGGGCCAGGGCATAGCTAACTATGGCTACACCTTC. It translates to CASNSPGQGIANYGYTF.

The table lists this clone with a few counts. The CDR3 spells CASSFWEMGHNEQFF. The CDR3 DNA sequence: TGTGCCAGCAGCTTCTGGGAAATGGGGCACAATGAGCAGTTCTTC. The chain employs TRBV7-9 and TRBJ2-1; a weak D match, TRBD1 (5 bases). Germline loops: CDR1 SEHNR, CDR2 FQNEAQ (reference sequence). Trimming removed 3 bases from V and 5 bases from J, with 14 bases in between. This CDR3 is 15 amino acids long.

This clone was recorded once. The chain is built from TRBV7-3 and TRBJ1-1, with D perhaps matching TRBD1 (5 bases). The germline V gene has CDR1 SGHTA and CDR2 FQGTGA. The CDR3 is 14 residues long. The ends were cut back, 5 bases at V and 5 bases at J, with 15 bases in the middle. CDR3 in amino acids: CASSQYGAGTEAFF. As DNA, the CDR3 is TGTGCCAGCAGCCAATATGGGGCCGGGACTGAAGCTTTCTTT.

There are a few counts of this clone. The CDR3 DNA reads as TGTGCCAGCGGACAGGGGACTTCCTACGAGCAGTACTTC. It is translated as CASGQGTSYEQYF. J is TRBJ2-7 and V is TRBV2; 9 nucleotides align to TRBD1. V dropped 8 bases and J dropped 1; count of bases not matched to a gene: 3. Germline V gene lookup returns CDR1 SNHLY and CDR2 FYNNEI. The CDR3 contains 13 residues. Full variable domain (remainder filled in from reference TRBV2 and TRBJ2-7): EPEVTQTPSHQVTQMGQEVILRCVPISNHLYFYWYRQILGQKVEFLVSFYNNEISEKSEIFDDQFSVERPDGSNFTLKIRSTKLEDSAMYFCASGQGTSYEQYFGPGTRLTVT.

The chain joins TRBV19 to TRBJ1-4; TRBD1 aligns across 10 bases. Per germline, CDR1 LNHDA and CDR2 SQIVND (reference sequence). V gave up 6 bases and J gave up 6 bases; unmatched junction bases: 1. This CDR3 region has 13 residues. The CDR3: CASRTGGDEKLFF. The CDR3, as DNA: TGTGCCAGTAGGACAGGGGGCGATGAAAAACTGTTTTTT.